Following are 3 T cell receptor beta chains from one sample sequenced in a study of T cells and Merkel cell carcinoma outcomes. The repertoire was sequenced with immunoSEQ multiplex PCR; TCRdb's copy has only in-frame clones and lacks some. Among approximately 15,000 clones listed, more than 75% were seen once. Specimen: tumor tissue from Merkel cell carcinoma. These TCRs come from a human donor with Merkel cell carcinoma.

This chain joins TRBV10-3 and TRBJ2-5; 11 bases line up with TRBD2. The CDR3 spans 15 residues. The V gene end was trimmed by 2 bases and the J gene end by 4 bases; junction bases not matched to a gene: 3. Germline V gives CDR1 ENHRY, CDR2 SYGVKD. The CDR3 DNA sequence: TGTGCCATCAGTGAGGCAGGGACTAGCGGAGAGACCCAGTACTTC. This sequence encodes CAISEAGTSGETQYF.

The genes are TRBV19 and TRBJ1-3; D is undetermined. V dropped 10 bases and J dropped 0 bases, with 7 bases sitting between them. Germline CDR1 LNHDA, CDR2 SQIVND (reference sequence). The CDR3 is 12 amino acids. CDR3 DNA sequence: TGTGCCACCGGCTTCTCTGGAAACACCATATATTTT. Protein: CATGFSGNTIYF.

The gene calls are TRBV7-2 and TRBJ2-7, with TRBD1 matching over 9 bases. The CDR3 covers 15 residues. With 4 bases clipped from V and 3 bases from J, the junction kept 7 bases outside the gene matches. The V gene's germline CDR1 is SGHTA and CDR2 FQGNSA. The CDR3 bases are TGTGCCAGCAGCTCGGGACAGGGAGGTTTCTACGAGCAGTACTTC. Its translation: CASSSGQGGFYEQYF. Full variable domain (remainder filled in from reference TRBV7-2 and TRBJ2-7): GAGVSQSPSNKVTEKGKDVELRCDPISGHTALYWYRQSLGQGLEFLIYFQGNSAPDKSGLPSDRFSAERTGGSVSTLTIQRTQQEDSAVYLCASSSGQGGFYEQYFGPGTRLTVT.